This TCR beta chain was captured by sequencing in a study of siplizumab effects on memory and regulatory T cells. For this clone: What it binds is not known.

Study-wide points: In siplizumab cultures, the suppressive function of proliferating Tregs remained unconfirmed.

The CDR3 is made up of 16 amino acids. CDR1 and CDR2 from the germline V gene are SEHNR and FQNEAQ (reference sequence). The junction had 6 bases not matched to a gene; V was cut back by 4 bases and J by 0 bases. Method: immunoSEQ multiplex PCR; TCRdb's copy keeps in-frame clones and lacks some. The data show 70,000 to 95,000 clones, with roughly 93% seen just once and 6.5% held by the top ten. The J gene is TRBJ2-1, the V gene TRBV7-9, with 7 bases aligning to TRBD2. This TCR was sampled from a human donor in good health. Sequencing was done on a sample of CD8+ T cells sorted from blood. CDR3 in amino acids: CASSSTAGVSYNEQFF. The CDR3 DNA sequence: TGTGCCAGCAGCTCTACGGCGGGAGTCTCCTACAATGAGCAGTTCTTC.